Each of the 8 T cell receptor beta chains below was sequenced from the same sample in a study of somatic mutations in cytotoxic T cells in rheumatoid arthritis. Only in-frame clones appear in the TCRdb table, and some are missing; sequencing was by immunoSEQ multiplex PCR. Seen here are some 14,000 clones, 82% observed once, and the top ten hold around 30%. The source material was CD8+ T cells sorted from blood. Receptor source: an adult with rheumatoid arthritis.

V is TRBV9 and J is TRBJ2-6; 9 bases fit TRBD1. The germline CDR1 and CDR2 sequences are SGDLS and YYNGEE. This CDR3 is 17 amino acids long. With 2 bases clipped from V and 2 bases from J, the junction kept 5 bases outside the gene matches. The CDR3 nucleotides read TGTGCCAGCAGCGTTCCCCGGGACAGGGCTGGGGCCAACGTCCTGACTTTC. Protein: CASSVPRDRAGANVLTF.

The chain is built from TRBV11-3 and TRBJ1-6; D gene ambiguous. Trimming removed 4 bases from V and 8 bases from J, with 6 bases in between. CDR3 length equals 12 residues. The germline V gene encodes CDR1 SGHNT and CDR2 YENEEA. The CDR3 sequence is CASSSGDSPLHF. Written as DNA, the CDR3 is TGTGCCAGCAGCTCGGGCGATTCACCCCTCCACTTT.

V is TRBV30 and J is TRBJ1-1; 9 nucleotides align to TRBD1. V shed 1 base and J 0 bases; nucleotides not matched to a gene: 3. This CDR3 region has 15 residues. Per the germline V gene, CDR1 is GTSNPN and CDR2 is SVGIG (reference sequence). The CDR3 nucleotides read TGTGCCTGGAGTGCTGGGACAGGGCTGAACACTGAAGCTTTCTTT. It yields the protein CAWSAGTGLNTEAFF.

This rearrangement joins TRBV30 to TRBJ2-2, with 10 bases that match TRBD2. V dropped 5 bases and J dropped 3; count of bases not matched to a gene: 6. Germline V gene lookup returns CDR1 GTSNPN and CDR2 SVGIG (reference sequence). The CDR3 totals 15 residues. As DNA, the CDR3 is TGTGCCTGGGACGATGGGACTAGCGACACCGGGGAGCTGTTTTTT. Protein: CAWDDGTSDTGELFF.

This clone has only one observation. V and J are TRBV10-3 and TRBJ2-7, with D perhaps matching TRBD1 (5 bases). The V end lost 3 bases, the J end lost 2 bases, and 14 bases lay between the germline ends. CDR3 length: 15 amino acids. CDR1 is ENHRY, CDR2 SYGVKD, per germline. The CDR3 region is CAISESTGTAYEQYF. CDR3 DNA: TGTGCCATCAGTGAATCAACAGGAACCGCCTACGAGCAGTACTTC.

The chain recombines TRBV4-3 with TRBJ2-5; TRBD2 matches at 9 bases. The V gene end was trimmed by 0 bases and the J gene end by 1 base; junction bases not matched to a gene: 9. Germline CDR1 LGHNA, CDR2 YSLEER. The CDR3 covers 18 residues. The DNA for the CDR3 is TGCGCCAGCAGCCAAGATAGAACTAGCGGGCTGATCCAAGAGACCCAGTACTTC. It codes for CASSQDRTSGLIQETQYF.

This sequence joins TRBV2 and TRBJ1-2; tentative D call: TRBD1 (5 bases). CDR3 size: 12 residues. With 7 bases removed from V and 4 bases from J, the gap between germline ends came to 10 bases. CDR1 is SNHLY and CDR2 is FYNNEI in the germline V gene. CDR3 DNA: TGTGCCAGCATCAGACAGAGCTATGGCTACACCTTC. Translation: CASIRQSYGYTF.

The chain is built from TRBV7-9 and TRBJ2-1; the D gene is possibly TRBD2 (7 bases). This CDR3 is built from 19 residues. Germline V gives CDR1 SEHNR, CDR2 FQNEAQ (reference sequence). V dropped 3 bases and J dropped 8 bases, with 29 bases sitting between them. CDR3 in DNA: TGTGCCAGCAGCTTGGAGGGGGTACCAGCGGGATTCGGGTCCGATGAGCAGTTCTTC. Amino acid sequence: CASSLEGVPAGFGSDEQFF.